This T cell receptor beta chain appears in the sequencing data of a study of T cell responses to AZD1222 COVID-19 vaccine. As concerns this clone: What it binds is not known.

General observations from the study: Vaccine-related CD4 TCRs covered spike, predominating at 160-218 and 743-854.

The V segment lost 1 base and the J segment 6 bases; nucleotides outside the gene matches: 6. Germline CDR1 reads LGHDT; CDR2 reads YNNKEL (reference sequence). The CDR3 loop spans 15 amino acids. The repertoire was sequenced with immunoSEQ multiplex PCR; TCRdb's copy has only in-frame clones and lacks some. In the table there are some 120,000 clones, over 85% of which are singletons. V gene TRBV3-1 (or the pseudogene TRBV3-2) combines with J gene TRBJ2-1; 7 bases fit TRBD1. The sequence derives from an adult in good health. The sequenced sample was peripheral blood, obtained on day 0 of AZD1222 vaccination. The CDR3 DNA follows: TGTGCCAGCAGCCAAGGACAGGGCGCGGGCAATGAGCAGTTCTTC. This translates into CASSQGQGAGNEQFF.